Shown below are 21 T cell receptor beta chains from a single sample sequenced in a study of Graves' ophthalmopathy and Graves' hyperthyroidism. RNA transcripts served as template for amplifying TCR beta CDR3 sequences. An opening RT-PCR round employed HTBI primers and preceded a second-round multiplex PCR. TCRdb re-called the multiplex PCR reads with MiXCR, one entry per CDR3 protein. The table includes 170,000 or so distinct CDR3 sequences, about 40% detected once. Sequencing was carried out using peripheral blood. The receptors were gathered from a woman in her forties with Graves' ophthalmopathy.

This clonotype was counted many times. The chain links TRBV5-6 to TRBJ2-5, with 7 bases fitting TRBD2. This CDR3 region has 14 residues. The germline V gene encodes CDR1 SGHDT and CDR2 YYEEEE. With V trimmed by 3 bases and J by 5 bases, 7 bases remained unmatched. The CDR3 nucleotides read TGTGCCAGCAGCTCTCCGGGGGGTCGGGAGACCCAGTACTTC. Translated, it gives CASSSPGGRETQYF.

The chain uses TRBV12-3 or TRBV12-4 and TRBJ2-7; 9 bases line up with TRBD2. This CDR3 is built from 13 residues. The V gene end was trimmed by 7 bases and the J gene end by 4 bases; junction bases not matched to a gene: 5. The CDR3 sequence is CASTPGLAYEQYF. For the CDR3, the DNA is TGTGCCAGCACCCCGGGACTAGCTTACGAGCAGTACTTC.

The chain combines TRBV28 with TRBJ2-5; 9 bases agree with TRBD1. Germline lookup yields CDR1 MDHEN and CDR2 SYDVKM. The CDR3 is made up of 15 amino acids. V shed 6 bases and J 4 bases; nucleotides not matched to a gene: 9. The CDR3, as DNA: TGTGCCAGCAGCCTTCCTGGACAGGGGATAGAGACCCAGTACTTC. Translated: CASSLPGQGIETQYF.

This clonotype was observed many times. V and J are TRBV15 and TRBJ1-1; D might be TRBD1 (6 bases). Trimming removed 3 bases at V and 3 bases at J, with 14 bases between. CDR1 is LNHNV, CDR2 YYDKDF, per germline (reference sequence). CDR3 length: 15 amino acids. CDR3 bases: TGTGCCACCAGCAGGGCTGGGGGCCAGGACACTGAAGCTTTCTTT. Its translation is CATSRAGGQDTEAFF.

CDR3 sequence: CATSDLNHQGMETQYF. For the CDR3, the DNA is TGTGCCACCAGTGATTTGAATCATCAGGGAATGGAGACCCAGTACTTC. V is TRBV24-1 and J is TRBJ2-5, with D possibly TRBD1 on 5 matching bases. Trimming removed 0 bases at V and 5 bases at J, with 15 bases between. This CDR3 has 16 residues. Germline V gene sequence: CDR1 KGHDR, CDR2 SFDVKD.

This clonotype was detected a few times. J is TRBJ2-5 and V is TRBV6-1; TRBD2 is a possible D gene (7 bases). The length of the CDR3 is 16 residues. CDR1 and CDR2 from the germline V gene are MNHNS and SASEGT. V lost 6 bases to trimming and J lost 1 base, with 18 bases between them. The CDR3 protein is CASRAQGGGFQETQYF. The DNA for the CDR3 is TGTGCCAGCAGGGCACAGGGAGGGGGTTTCCAAGAGACCCAGTACTTC.

CDR3 sequence reads: CASSQQGAAQETQYF. The CDR3 DNA reads as TGTGCCAGCAGCCAACAGGGTGCCGCACAAGAGACCCAGTACTTC. The V call is TRBV11-2, the J call TRBJ2-5; perhaps TRBD1 as D (6 bases). This CDR3 is 15 amino acids long. Trimming took off 5 bases at V and 2 bases at J, with 15 bases between the two ends. CDR1 is SGHAT, CDR2 FQNNGV, per germline.

This rearrangement joins TRBV20-1 to TRBJ2-5, with TRBD2 matching 13 bases. This CDR3 is 15 amino acids long. CDR1 is DFQATT and CDR2 is SNEGSKA in the germline V gene (reference sequence). Trimming cost V 0 bases and J 7 bases; bases outside gene matches: 5. CDR3 nucleotides: TGCAGTGCTAGAGAGGGACTAGCGGGAAGTGGGACCCAGTACTTC. It encodes CSAREGLAGSGTQYF.

This clonotype appeared many times. This chain joins TRBV13 and TRBJ2-7, with 8 bases that match TRBD1. The CDR3 has 15 amino acids. V gave up 5 bases and J gave up 3 bases; unmatched junction bases: 9. Germline-derived CDR1 and CDR2 are PRHDT and FYEKMQ (reference sequence). This CDR3 is CASSIRTGGDYEQYF. The DNA for the CDR3 is TGTGCCAGCAGCATAAGAACAGGGGGTGACTACGAGCAGTACTTC.

In its sample, this clonotype was seen many times. The chain carries TRBV10-3 and TRBJ1-2; no clear D. Germline values: CDR1 ENHRY, CDR2 SYGVKD. The CDR3 is made up of 13 amino acids. V gave up 3 bases and J gave up 0 bases, with 5 bases separating them. This CDR3 reads CAISDQANYGYTF. CDR3 DNA sequence: TGTGCCATCAGTGATCAAGCTAACTATGGCTACACCTTC.

In its sample, this clonotype was seen many times. This chain connects TRBV9 to TRBJ2-7, with 10 bases fitting TRBD2. The V gene's germline CDR1 is SGDLS and CDR2 YYNGEE. Germline trimming cut 6 bases from V and 3 bases from J; bases unmatched to any gene: 9. There are 15 residues in the CDR3. Here the CDR3 DNA reads TGTGCCAGCACCCCCGGGCTAGCGGGAGACTACGAGCAGTACTTC. Its translation: CASTPGLAGDYEQYF.

The CDR3 bases are TGCAGCGTTTTCCGACATCAGCGCTCACAAGAGACCCAGTACTTC. Amino acids: CSVFRHQRSQETQYF. V usage is TRBV29-1 and J usage is TRBJ2-5; D unclear. Germline-derived CDR1 and CDR2 are SQVTM and ANQGSEA. V was cut by 5 bases and J by 2 bases, with 18 bases left in between. The CDR3 spans 15 residues.

V gene TRBV24-1 combines with J gene TRBJ2-5; 10 nucleotides line up with TRBD1. The J segment lost 2 bases and the V segment lost 3 bases, leaving 2 bases of the junction unmatched. Looked up from germline, CDR1 is KGHDR and CDR2 is SFDVKD. There are 15 residues in the CDR3. The CDR3 DNA is TGTGCCACCAGTGATGACAGGGGGCGTCAAGAGACCCAGTACTTC. This codes for CATSDDRGRQETQYF.

The V and J genes are TRBV6-2 or TRBV6-3 and TRBJ1-1; unclear D gene. The CDR3 length is 14 residues. From germline, CDR1 is MNHEY and CDR2 SVGEGT. V was clipped by 5 bases and J by 0 bases, with 10 bases between them. Here the CDR3 DNA reads TGTGCCAGCAGTCGGACGGACTTGAACACTGAAGCTTTCTTT. The encoded protein is CASSRTDLNTEAFF.

The chain employs TRBV6-1 and TRBJ1-1, with D possibly TRBD1 on 6 matching bases. The ends were cut back, 7 bases at V and 0 bases at J, with 12 bases in the middle. The CDR3 loop spans 14 amino acids. Looked up from germline, CDR1 is MNHNS and CDR2 is SASEGT. The CDR3 DNA reads TGTGCCAGCATGAAAGGGGGGGTGAACACTGAAGCTTTCTTT. This codes for CASMKGGVNTEAFF.

This clonotype was observed many times. V gene TRBV20-1 combines with J gene TRBJ1-1, with 7 bases fitting TRBD1. V gave up 5 bases and J gave up 5 bases; unmatched junction bases: 2. The CDR3 sequence is 11 residues long. The germline V gene encodes CDR1 DFQATT and CDR2 SNEGSKA (reference sequence). CDR3 coding DNA: TGCAGTGCTCGACAGGGAACTGAAGCTTTCTTT. As protein: CSARQGTEAFF.

This clonotype was recorded at least ten times. The chain is built from TRBV20-1 and TRBJ1-5; D possibly corresponds to TRBD1 (5 bases). Germline CDR1 reads DFQATT; CDR2 reads SNEGSKA (reference sequence). The V end lost 3 bases, the J end lost 2 bases, and 14 bases lay between the germline ends. CDR3 length equals 15 residues. CDR3 nucleotide sequence: TGCAGTGCTAGCTCGGGGACTGGGGGCAATCAGCCCCAGCATTTT. This codes for CSASSGTGGNQPQHF.

The rearrangement links TRBV20-1 to TRBJ1-2; no firm D call. V lost 3 bases and J 3 bases, leaving 23 bases between the germline ends. CDR1 is DFQATT and CDR2 is SNEGSKA in the germline V gene (reference sequence). CDR3 length: 17 residues. The DNA for the CDR3 is TGCAGTGCTAGTGACTATGGTGGGATAGCAGGTCACTATGGCTACACCTTC. Amino acids: CSASDYGGIAGHYGYTF.

The rearrangement joins TRBV2 to TRBJ2-5; D unclear. This CDR3 has 13 residues. V shed 6 bases and J shed 3 bases, with 11 bases lying between them. Germline loops: CDR1 SNHLY, CDR2 FYNNEI. CDR3 in amino acids: CASRDGKKETQYF. CDR3 bases: TGTGCCAGCAGGGACGGAAAGAAAGAGACCCAGTACTTC.

There are many counts of this clonotype. The CDR3 sequence: CSASGEAKNIQYF. The CDR3 DNA is TGCAGTGCTAGCGGGGAAGCCAAAAACATTCAGTACTTC. V usage is TRBV20-1 and J usage is TRBJ2-4; possibly TRBD2 for D (5 bases). Germline-derived CDR1 and CDR2 are DFQATT and SNEGSKA (reference sequence). The CDR3 covers 13 residues. The ends were cut back, 3 bases at V and 0 bases at J, with 6 bases in the middle.

As to this clonotype: A single base separates this from a much larger clone, so it may be a read error. V gene TRBV6-5 combines with J gene TRBJ1-1; possible D gene TRBD1, 5 bases. This CDR3 contains 17 residues. Trimming left V 2 bases short and J 1 base short, with 17 bases between. Germline V gives CDR1 MNHEY, CDR2 SVGAGI. The CDR3 region has the DNA TGTGCCAGCAGTTACCAGGCCCTTGGGACGGGGAACACTGAAGCTTTCTTT. It is translated as CASSYQALGTGNTEAFF.